These 9 T cell receptor beta chains came from one sample sequenced in a study of technical replicates of blood from a few donors. The table came from immunoSEQ multiplex PCR; TCRdb's copy has only in-frame clones and leaves some out. The sample yields 55,000 to 75,000 clones, 80% to 95% seen once. Sequenced input: PBMCs. These receptors all come from a human donor in good health. Some clones in this sample may be carry-over from other donors' samples.

This CDR3 reads CASSPLTLAQSTDTQYF. DNA of the CDR3: TGTGCCAGCTCACCACTTACACTAGCGCAAAGCACAGATACGCAGTATTTT. The chain links TRBV18 to TRBJ2-3; 7 nucleotides line up with TRBD2. Germline V gene sequence: CDR1 KGHSH, CDR2 LQKENI. V was pared by 1 base and J by 0 bases, with 7 bases of the junction left unmatched. This CDR3 region has 17 residues.

V and J are TRBV7-2 and TRBJ2-7; no clear D gene. The CDR3 runs 13 residues. Trimming shortened V by 4 bases and J by 4 bases, and 11 bases separated the two germline ends. Per the germline V gene, CDR1 is SGHTA and CDR2 is FQGNSA. The CDR3, as DNA: TGTGCCAGCAGCTCCGACCCGGGTTACGAGCAGTACTTC. Translating gives CASSSDPGYEQYF.

The chain uses TRBV5-6 and TRBJ1-2, with 9 bases aligning to TRBD1. V trimming: 1 base; J trimming: 2 bases; junction bases outside the gene matches: 3. The CDR3 has 15 residues. Per the germline V gene, CDR1 is SGHDT and CDR2 is YYEEEE. The CDR3 here is CASSLYTGGNYGYTF. In DNA, the CDR3 is TGTGCCAGCAGCTTGTATACAGGGGGCAACTATGGCTACACCTTC.

The chain is built from TRBV11-3 and TRBJ1-1, with a tentative D call TRBD1 (5 bases). This CDR3 is built from 13 residues. Germline loops: CDR1 SGHNT, CDR2 YENEEA. V dropped 4 bases and J dropped 1 base, with 7 bases sitting between them. The DNA of the CDR3 is TGTGCCAGCAGCTCGGGGGGGAACACTGAAGCTTTCTTT. This encodes CASSSGGNTEAFF.

This rearrangement joins TRBV6-1 to TRBJ2-4; 12 bases match TRBD1. This CDR3 contains 15 residues. V gave up 6 bases and J gave up 2 bases; unmatched junction bases: 2. Looked up from germline, CDR1 is MNHNS and CDR2 is SASEGT. CDR3 bases: TGTGCCAGCAGGGGGACAGGGGGCACCAAAAACATTCAGTACTTC. It codes for CASRGTGGTKNIQYF.

This chain uses TRBV30 with TRBJ1-6; D uncertain. V was cut by 5 bases and J by 9 bases, with 17 bases left in between. This CDR3 is built from 14 residues. Germline V gives CDR1 GTSNPN, CDR2 SVGIG (reference sequence). CDR3 in amino acids: CAWGRGVPSSPLHF. The CDR3, as DNA: TGTGCCTGGGGCCGCGGGGTACCTTCTTCACCCCTCCACTTT. Filled out from reference TRBV30 and TRBJ1-6, the complete variable domain reads SQTIHQWPATLVQPVGSPLSLECTVEGTSNPNLYWYRQAAGRGLQLLFYSVGIGQISSEVPQNLSASRPQDRQFILSSKKLLLSDSGFYLCAWGRGVPSSPLHFGNGTRLTVT.

V is TRBV7-3 and J is TRBJ2-5, with D possibly TRBD2 on 5 matching bases. The germline V gene has CDR1 SGHTA and CDR2 FQGTGA. The CDR3 runs 13 residues. Trimming removed 2 bases at V and 5 bases at J, with 9 bases between. The CDR3 sequence is CASSLSPGETQYF. In DNA, the CDR3 is TGTGCCAGCAGCTTATCCCCGGGGGAGACCCAGTACTTC.

This CDR3 is CATSRELGGGEQYF. For the CDR3, the DNA is TGTGCCACCAGCAGAGAGTTAGGGGGGGGCGAGCAGTACTTC. The V and J genes are TRBV15 and TRBJ2-7, with a tentative D call TRBD2 (7 bases). Per germline, CDR1 LNHNV and CDR2 YYDKDF (reference sequence). The CDR3 runs to 14 residues. Between the trimmed V and J ends, which lost 0 bases and 6 bases, there was a span of 12 bases.

V and J are TRBV7-9 and TRBJ1-4; TRBD1 might be the D (6 bases). V was shortened by 5 bases and J by 3 bases, with 13 bases between the two germline ends. There are 15 residues in the CDR3. Germline values: CDR1 SEHNR, CDR2 FQNEAQ (reference sequence). CDR3 in amino acids: CASSRGTAPNEKLFF. CDR3 nucleotides: TGTGCCAGCAGCAGGGGGACGGCCCCTAATGAAAAACTGTTTTTT.